The 21 T cell receptor beta chains below were found in one sample sequenced in a study of T-cell memory formation after mild COVID-19. TCRdb independently ran MiXCR on the 5' RACE reads; one entry per CDR3 protein. The table shows roughly 110,000 distinct CDR3 sequences, with over 15% occurring only once. Material: PBMCs or a T cell subset sorted from them (not recorded which). Source of these receptors: an adult woman who had mild COVID-19 (a few samples of this study predate the infection). Cell type and time point are not known.

This clonotype was detected only once. V is TRBV12-3 or TRBV12-4 and J is TRBJ1-5; possibly TRBD1 for D (6 bases). The CDR3 length is 16 residues. V lost 3 bases to trimming and J lost 6 bases, with 18 bases between them. The CDR3 DNA reads as TGTGCCAGCAGTTTTGGGGGGACAAGGCCCAGTCAGCCCCAGCATTTT. Its protein product is CASSFGGTRPSQPQHF.

This clonotype has more than one count but fewer than ten. The gene calls are TRBV12-3 or TRBV12-4 and TRBJ1-1; D is unresolved. V lost 3 bases to trimming and J lost 3 bases, with 14 bases between them. This CDR3 has 15 residues. The CDR3 bases are TGTGCCAGCAGTTTGGCGATGGTGGCGGACACTGAAGCTTTCTTT. Translated, it gives CASSLAMVADTEAFF.

The chain has TRBV7-6 and TRBJ2-7, with 8 bases fitting TRBD1. CDR1 and CDR2 (germline): SGHVS, FNYEAQ. This CDR3 contains 17 residues. With V trimmed by 1 base and J by 2 bases, 10 bases remained unmatched. The CDR3 region has the DNA TGTGCCAGCAGCTTAGGACAGGGGCCCTTGTCTCCCTACGAGCAGTACTTC. It codes for CASSLGQGPLSPYEQYF.

The chain employs TRBV25-1 and TRBJ2-7; tentative D call: TRBD2 (5 bases). Trimming shortened V by 3 bases and J by 7 bases, and 19 bases separated the two germline ends. There are 15 residues in the CDR3. CDR1 is MGHDK, CDR2 SYGVNS, per germline. DNA of the CDR3: TGTGCCAGCAGTGATCCTATCGCCCGGGGATGGGAGCAGTACTTC. It codes for CASSDPIARGWEQYF.

This chain joins TRBV27 and TRBJ1-1; no clear D gene. This CDR3 has 14 residues. Trimming removed 5 bases at V and 1 base at J, with 11 bases between. Germline V CDR1 and CDR2: MNHEY, SMNVEV (reference sequence). In DNA form, the CDR3 reads TGTGCCAGCAGTCCAATCGTCGGGAACACTGAAGCTTTCTTT. Translating gives CASSPIVGNTEAFF.

Only a few counts were recorded for this clonotype. The V and J genes are TRBV7-9 and TRBJ2-1; the match to TRBD2 covers 12 bases. In germline, CDR1 is SEHNR, CDR2 FQNEAQ (reference sequence). J lost 7 bases, V lost 5 bases, and 9 bases had no gene match. CDR3 length equals 16 residues. The CDR3 sequence is CASSLDGTSGGNEQFF. CDR3 DNA sequence: TGTGCCAGCAGCCTCGATGGAACTAGCGGGGGGAATGAGCAGTTCTTC.

J is TRBJ2-1 and V is TRBV4-3, with 8 bases fitting TRBD2. This CDR3 comprises 15 residues. J was trimmed by 4 bases and V by 1 base; bases with no gene match: 3. The V gene's germline CDR1 is LGHNA and CDR2 YSLEER. CDR3 sequence (DNA): TGCGCCAGCAGCCAAGGCCGGGGGGGGTACAATGAGCAGTTCTTC. Protein: CASSQGRGGYNEQFF.

The genes are TRBV19 and TRBJ2-1; tentative D call: TRBD2 (6 bases). The CDR3 loop spans 14 amino acids. The V end lost 5 bases, the J end lost 4 bases, and 12 bases lay between the germline ends. Looked up from germline, CDR1 is LNHDA and CDR2 is SQIVND (reference sequence). The CDR3, as DNA: TGTGCCAGTAGTCCGACGGCGGGGTACAATGAGCAGTTCTTC. Amino acids: CASSPTAGYNEQFF.

The chain uses TRBV7-9 and TRBJ2-7; D remains ambiguous. This CDR3 has 15 amino acids. V dropped 7 bases and J dropped 3 bases, with 19 bases sitting between them. Germline V lookup: CDR1 SEHNR, CDR2 FQNEAQ (reference sequence). The CDR3 here is CASTSRDTNLYEQYF. The CDR3 region has the DNA TGTGCCAGCACCTCCCGTGACACGAACCTCTACGAGCAGTACTTC.

There are many counts of this clonotype. The chain couples TRBV25-1 to TRBJ2-5, with D maybe TRBD2 (5 bases). In germline, CDR1 is MGHDK, CDR2 SYGVNS. V dropped 2 bases and J dropped 5 bases, with 18 bases sitting between them. The CDR3 totals 16 residues. As DNA, the CDR3 is TGTGCCAGCAGTGAAGAAGGGAGACAAGGGTGGGAGACCCAGTACTTC. Translated: CASSEEGRQGWETQYF.

This clonotype showed up many times. This chain links TRBV7-9 with TRBJ2-7, with 8 bases lining up with TRBD1. The length of the CDR3 is 14 residues. Germline V gene sequence: CDR1 SEHNR, CDR2 FQNEAQ (reference sequence). V shed 3 bases, J shed 3 bases, and the junction held 4 bases outside the gene matches. The CDR3 DNA reads as TGTGCCAGCAGCTTTGACAGGGGCTTCTACGAGCAGTACTTC. Its translation is CASSFDRGFYEQYF.

This clonotype was recorded at least ten times. The V and J genes are TRBV12-3 or TRBV12-4 and TRBJ2-3; D perhaps matches TRBD1 (6 bases). This CDR3 contains 15 residues. The V end lost 5 bases, the J end lost 6 bases, and 18 bases lay between the germline ends. The CDR3 protein is CASSDTGKVADTQYF. CDR3 DNA sequence: TGTGCCAGCAGTGATACAGGGAAGGTAGCCGATACGCAGTATTTT.

This clonotype has a handful of counts. The chain is built from TRBV7-8 and TRBJ1-6; 8 bases align to TRBD1. Germline V lookup: CDR1 SGHVS, CDR2 FQNEAQ. The junction had 9 bases not matched to a gene; V was cut back by 4 bases and J by 10 bases. CDR3 length: 15 amino acids. The CDR3 DNA sequence: TGTGCCAGCAGCTCCGGACAGGGAGCAATCTCACCCCTCCACTTT. Translating gives CASSSGQGAISPLHF. Combining the CDR3 with reference TRBV7-8 and TRBJ1-6 gives the whole variable domain GAGVSQSPRYKVAKRGQDVALRCDPISGHVSLFWYQQALGQGPEFLTYFQNEAQLDKSGLPSDRFFAERPEGSVSTLKIQRTQQEDSAVYLCASSSGQGAISPLHFGNGTRLTVT.

V and J are TRBV7-9 and TRBJ2-1; TRBD2 might be the D (6 bases). Germline V lookup: CDR1 SEHNR, CDR2 FQNEAQ (reference sequence). The CDR3 contains 16 residues. V lost 6 bases to trimming and J lost 0 bases, with 15 bases between them. CDR3 amino acids: CASRLHSGRSYNEQFF. DNA of the CDR3: TGTGCCAGCAGACTCCATAGCGGTCGCTCCTACAATGAGCAGTTCTTC.

The chain links TRBV9 to TRBJ2-3, with TRBD2 matching over 9 bases. CDR3 length: 16 residues. Germline V gene lookup returns CDR1 SGDLS and CDR2 YYNGEE. With V trimmed by 0 bases and J by 2 bases, 4 bases remained unmatched. CDR3 nucleotide sequence: TGTGCCAGCAGCGTAGAGGGGACTAGCTACACAGATACGCAGTATTTT. Its protein is CASSVEGTSYTDTQYF.

This clonotype was detected a few times. The chain joins TRBV11-2 to TRBJ2-2, with unresolved D. Looked up from germline, CDR1 is SGHAT and CDR2 is FQNNGV. This CDR3 is 16 amino acids long. With 5 bases removed from V and 7 bases from J, the gap between germline ends came to 20 bases. The CDR3 protein is CASSTDSFARIGELFF. In DNA, the CDR3 is TGTGCCAGCAGCACCGACTCGTTTGCCAGAATCGGGGAGCTGTTTTTT.

This clonotype has ten or more counts. The rearrangement links TRBV4-1 to TRBJ2-7; D not certain. The CDR3 loop spans 15 amino acids. Trimming stripped 1 base from V and 2 bases from J, with 12 bases between. Germline assignment: CDR1 MGHRA and CDR2 YSYEKL. CDR3: CASSQGPRLTYEQYF. The DNA of the CDR3 is TGCGCCAGCAGCCAAGGGCCCCGGCTGACCTACGAGCAGTACTTC.

This clonotype was picked up a small number of times. This chain links TRBV7-2 with TRBJ2-3; no reliable D call. This CDR3 has 13 amino acids. Germline V gene data show CDR1 as SGHTA and CDR2 as FQGNSA. Trimming cost V 3 bases and J 2 bases, with 6 bases left between them. CDR3 amino acids: CASSFALTDTQYF. For the CDR3, the DNA is TGTGCCAGCAGCTTCGCCCTCACAGATACGCAGTATTTT.

This clonotype was seen more than once but under ten times. The chain has TRBV9 and TRBJ2-7; 10 bases line up with TRBD2. Germline CDR1 is SGDLS and CDR2 is YYNGEE. The junction had 9 bases not matched to a gene; V was cut back by 0 bases and J by 3 bases. This CDR3 has 17 amino acids. For the CDR3, the DNA is TGTGCCAGCAGCGTAGGATTCATAGCGGGGGGTTTCTACGAGCAGTACTTC. Protein product: CASSVGFIAGGFYEQYF.

The chain is built from TRBV4-1 and TRBJ2-7; unclear D gene. Trimming pared 1 base from V and 5 bases from J, leaving 15 bases between. The CDR3 has 15 residues. CDR1 and CDR2 (germline): MGHRA, YSYEKL. The CDR3 region is CASSQVRSAPHEQYF. The DNA of the CDR3 is TGCGCCAGCAGCCAAGTGAGATCAGCCCCCCACGAGCAGTACTTC.

This clonotype was picked up a small number of times. This sequence joins TRBV7-2 and TRBJ2-7; D gene uncertain. Trimming pared 2 bases from V and 3 bases from J, leaving 5 bases between. The CDR3 contains 12 residues. CDR1 is SGHTA, CDR2 FQGNSA, per germline. The CDR3 region is CASSLRIYEQYF. Here the CDR3 DNA reads TGTGCCAGCAGCTTACGGATCTACGAGCAGTACTTC.